This TCR beta chain is from a study of CD8 T cells in Susac syndrome. Overall study results and limits: A relatively small number of individuals underwent TCR sequencing and HLA analysis.

A remark on this clonotype: Its antigen is undetermined.

CDR3 length equals 14 residues. The junction had 1 base not matched to a gene; V was cut back by 6 bases and J by 0 bases. Germline assignment: CDR1 SEHNR and CDR2 FQNEAQ (reference sequence). Random-hexamer reverse transcription was applied to roughly 0.5 to 1 ug RNA. The amplification used immunoSEQ multiplex PCR on TCR beta CDR3; it spanned 54 Vbeta and 13 Jbeta. TCRdb recomputed calls from the immunoSEQ multiplex PCR reads with MiXCR, one row per CDR3 protein. Found here are about 120,000 distinct CDR3 sequences, about 95% of them singletons; the top ten hold just over 0.095%. The chain is built from TRBV7-9 and TRBJ2-1; the match to TRBD2 covers 8 bases. This receptor was identified in a human donor in good health. The sample was CD4+ T cells from PBMCs. CDR3 in DNA: TGTGCCAGCAGTAGCGGGACCTCCTACAATGAGCAGTTCTTC. Its translation is CASSSGTSYNEQFF.